This T cell receptor (beta chain) was identified in a study of T cells after yellow fever vaccination (dated by TCRdb to the late 2010s). In the study overall: The SMART-Seq v4 Ultra Low Input RNA kit was used to prepare libraries from fractions with low cell numbers. Bulk TCR alpha and beta repertoires were sequenced longitudinally to track T-cell clones before and after primary and booster YFV17D yellow fever vaccination. Two healthy male donors, one aged 18 to 30 and one aged 30 to 39 years, were included in the cohort. Blood was drawn at multiple timepoints before and after primary and secondary immunization, with bulk PBMC replicates and cell subsets isolated. Here is what the overall study found, with its caveats: A small fraction of clonotypes showed up in both the CD4 and CD8 compartments, probably as a result of convergent recombination. Compared with the primary T-cell response, the secondary T-cell response was faster but weaker, reaching its peak on day 5 rather than on day 15. Because only a couple of donors were included in the study, the extent to which the findings can be generalized is limited. Most clones expanded after primary vaccination were re-detected after the booster (about 96% of CD4 and approximately 85% of CD8), suggesting broad memory maintenance. FACS-sorted repertoires could contain abundant contaminating clonotypes from the bulk population, so computational filtering was required.

This sample was sequenced with an Illumina NovaSeq 6000. TCR cDNA was made using 5'RACE template switching, a step that added a universal primer site and unique molecular identifiers. Priming for cDNA synthesis came from both the TCR alpha and TCR beta constant segments. Library amplification used two PCR steps, and the second PCR step added sample barcodes and sequencing adapters. Sequencing of the libraries was done on either Illumina HiSeq 2500 (2x100 bp) or NovaSeq (2x150 bp). In the original analysis: MIGEC handled demultiplexing of reads and collapsing into UMI consensus sequences, while MiXCR performed V(D)J alignment. Clonotypes responding to the vaccine were identified with edgeR on replicate PBMC samples, with the criteria of FDR below 0.01 and a log2 fold change above 5 up to day 15. Bulk clonotypes were assigned CD4 or CD8 identity according to which sequenced CD4 or CD8 repertoire held them at higher abundance. TCRdb handled the public reads itself, with Q25 trimming in fastp and clone calling in MiXCR, and kept productive beta chains. Entries that share a CDR3 protein sequence are merged under the most common genes and DNA. These V and J calls derive from TCRdb rather than the authors' analysis. Recorded for this sample are some 350,000 distinct CDR3 sequences; 4.1% of them occurred a single time. The ten largest account for around 24% of the sample.

This clonotype was detected many times. Its antigen is unknown. It has no much larger one-base neighbor in the sample; base qualities were not kept. The treatment or condition label corresponds to: live attenuated yellow fever vaccine strain. At each blood-draw timepoint, two biological replicates of bulk PBMCs were collected. PBMCs were isolated from peripheral blood using a standard Ficoll-Paque protocol. TriZol was used to extract RNA from bulk PBMCs, from CD4 and CD8 fractions, and from dextramer-positive and dextramer-negative fractions. CDR1 and CDR2 are read off the germline V gene as SGHRS and YFSETQ. V and J are truncated by 5 bases and 2 bases respectively, leaving an intervening sequence of 11 bases. The CDR3 spans 14 residues, from the cysteine through the phenylalanine. Only the CDR3 DNA stays, 42 bases, in frame from base 1.

This specimen consisted of PBMCs, obtained 5 days after the yellow fever booster vaccination. This TCR was recovered from a young man who received the YFV17D yellow fever vaccine. This sequence uses TRBV5-1 and TRBJ2-4; no D gene is confidently identified. The CDR3 sequence is CASSPVVSKNIQYF. The DNA reads TGCGCCAGCAGTCCTGTGGTCTCCAAAAACATTCAGTACTTC. Joined to the reference TRBV5-1 and TRBJ2-4 proteins, this CDR3 gives the full variable domain: KAGVTQTPRYLIKTRGQQVTLSCSPISGHRSVSWYQQTPGQGLQFLFEYFSETQRNKGNFPGRFSGRQFSNSRSEMNVSTLELGDSALYLCASSPVVSKNIQYFGAGTRLSVL.